The 21 T cell receptor beta chains given below trace back to one sample, sequenced in a study of PD-1 blockade in classical Hodgkin lymphoma. Libraries were prepared by immunoSEQ multiplex PCR; TCRdb keeps only in-frame clonotypes and omits some of them. The table shows fewer than 35,000 clones, with under 95% occurring only once. The sample's time point: newly diagnosed, previously untreated cHL patient sample. The sequenced sample was peripheral blood mononuclear cells (PBMCs). The source of these receptors is a human donor with classical Hodgkin lymphoma.

This chain links TRBV6-6 with TRBJ1-5; D not resolved. The length of the CDR3 is 14 residues. Trimming stripped 9 bases from V and 0 bases from J, with 12 bases between. Germline CDR1 MNHNY, CDR2 SVGAGI (reference sequence). CDR3 nucleotide sequence: TGTGCCAGTTCGACGAGGAATAGCAATCAGCCCCAGCATTTT. Its translation is CASSTRNSNQPQHF.

The J gene is TRBJ2-1, the V gene TRBV6-6, with D hard to call. Germline assignment: CDR1 MNHNY and CDR2 SVGAGI (reference sequence). The CDR3 has 13 amino acids. Trimming left V 2 bases short and J 4 bases short, with 6 bases between. CDR3 coding DNA: TGTGCCAGCAGTTACGGGCAATACAATGAGCAGTTCTTC. It encodes CASSYGQYNEQFF.

This chain links TRBV30 with TRBJ1-1; 8 nucleotides agree with TRBD1. Germline V gene lookup returns CDR1 GTSNPN and CDR2 SVGIG (reference sequence). V dropped 2 bases and J dropped 3; count of bases not matched to a gene: 8. The CDR3 spans 15 residues. CDR3 protein: CAWSSFPDRDTEAFF. The CDR3 DNA reads TGTGCCTGGAGTTCTTTCCCGGACAGGGACACTGAAGCTTTCTTT. The variable domain in full, completed from reference TRBV30 and TRBJ1-1, reads SQTIHQWPATLVQPVGSPLSLECTVEGTSNPNLYWYRQAAGRGLQLLFYSVGIGQISSEVPQNLSASRPQDRQFILSSKKLLLSDSGFYLCAWSSFPDRDTEAFFGQGTRLTVV.

The V gene is TRBV7-3, the J gene TRBJ1-1; D possibly corresponds to TRBD1 (5 bases). Germline-derived CDR1 and CDR2 are SGHTA and FQGTGA. The CDR3 is made up of 13 amino acids. Trimming stripped 1 base from V and 4 bases from J, with 7 bases between. The CDR3 coding sequence is TGTGCCAGCAGCTTAATTGGGGCCACTGAAGCTTTCTTT. Its translation is CASSLIGATEAFF.

V and J are TRBV7-8 and TRBJ2-1; tentative D call: TRBD1 (5 bases). CDR3 length: 19 amino acids. Deletions cut 1 base from V and 6 bases from J, with 25 bases between. Germline V lookup: CDR1 SGHVS, CDR2 FQNEAQ. The CDR3 protein is CASSLEAGLIYLLGNEQFF. For the CDR3, the DNA is TGTGCCAGCAGCTTAGAGGCAGGGCTAATTTACTTGCTGGGCAATGAGCAGTTCTTC. Supplemented by reference TRBV7-8 and TRBJ2-1, the full variable domain reads GAGVSQSPRYKVAKRGQDVALRCDPISGHVSLFWYQQALGQGPEFLTYFQNEAQLDKSGLPSDRFFAERPEGSVSTLKIQRTQQEDSAVYLCASSLEAGLIYLLGNEQFFGPGTRLTVL.

The chain carries TRBV29-1 and TRBJ2-5; 7 positions agree with TRBD2. The V gene's germline CDR1 is SQVTM and CDR2 ANQGSEA. Trimming cost V 6 bases and J 1 base; bases outside gene matches: 5. CDR3 length equals 13 residues. CDR3 in amino acids: CSVAGNLQETQYF. The CDR3 coding sequence is TGCAGCGTAGCGGGAAACCTCCAAGAGACCCAGTACTTC.

The rearrangement links TRBV6-5 to TRBJ1-3, with D uncertain. The CDR3 covers 14 residues. The germline V and J ends were trimmed by 6 bases and 0 bases, with 9 bases remaining between them. The germline CDR1 and CDR2 sequences are MNHEY and SVGAGI. In nucleotides, the CDR3 is TGTGCCAGCAGAGAACGGGTCTCTGGAAACACCATATATTTT. Protein: CASRERVSGNTIYF.

As DNA, the CDR3 is TGTGCCATCAGTGAGTCTCAAACCACGGGGGGGGCCTACGAGCAGTACTTC. Protein product: CAISESQTTGGAYEQYF. The gene calls are TRBV10-3 and TRBJ2-7; 8 bases line up with TRBD2. In germline, CDR1 is ENHRY, CDR2 SYGVKD. V dropped 0 bases and J dropped 2; count of bases not matched to a gene: 9. The CDR3 has 17 amino acids.

This clone was counted only a few times. The chain employs TRBV4-1 and TRBJ2-2; 15 nucleotides match TRBD2. Trimming removed 2 bases from V and 5 bases from J; junction bases left unmatched: 3. There are 17 residues in the CDR3. CDR1 is MGHRA and CDR2 is YSYEKL in the germline V gene. CDR3 in amino acids: CASSQRGLAGGTGELFF. CDR3 bases: TGCGCCAGCAGCCAAAGGGGACTAGCGGGAGGAACCGGGGAGCTGTTTTTT.

The chain employs TRBV4-1 and TRBJ1-5; D is ambiguous. Germline lookup yields CDR1 MGHRA and CDR2 YSYEKL. The CDR3 is 13 amino acids. V dropped 3 bases and J dropped 7 bases, with 10 bases sitting between them. The CDR3 here is CASSHGFYQPQHF. As DNA, the CDR3 is TGCGCCAGCAGCCATGGGTTTTACCAGCCCCAGCATTTT.

J is TRBJ1-5 and V is TRBV5-8; D gene unclear. The length of the CDR3 is 13 residues. Germline V gene lookup returns CDR1 SGHTS and CDR2 YDEGEE. V gave up 5 bases and J gave up 4 bases, with 10 bases separating them. The CDR3 loop is CASSSTANQPQHF. CDR3 sequence (DNA): TGTGCCAGCAGTTCGACGGCAAATCAGCCCCAGCATTTT.

The genes are TRBV27 and TRBJ2-7; perhaps D is TRBD1 or TRBD2 (5 bases each). Germline loops: CDR1 MNHEY, CDR2 SMNVEV (reference sequence). The V end was cut by 6 bases, the J end by 6 bases, with 18 bases between. The CDR3 length is 14 residues. The CDR3 here is CASSPGRTPGEQYF. In DNA form, the CDR3 reads TGTGCCAGCAGCCCGGGACGAACCCCTGGCGAGCAGTACTTC.

The rearrangement joins TRBV5-1 to TRBJ2-2, with D perhaps being TRBD1 or TRBD2 (5 bases each). The V end was cut by 1 base, the J end by 4 bases, with 8 bases between. The CDR3 spans 14 residues. CDR1 and CDR2 (germline): SGHRS, YFSETQ. CDR3 region: CASSLPGSTGELFF. CDR3 bases: TGCGCCAGCAGCTTGCCAGGGAGCACCGGGGAGCTGTTTTTT.

The chain has TRBV5-1 and TRBJ1-1; D ambiguous. CDR1 and CDR2 (germline): SGHRS, YFSETQ. V lost 0 bases and J 8 bases, leaving 11 bases between the germline ends. The CDR3 loop spans 13 amino acids. In DNA form, the CDR3 reads TGCGCCAGCAGCTTGGAAGGGCCAGACGAAGCTTTCTTT. Translating gives CASSLEGPDEAFF.

A remark on this clone: The junction shows a germline mismatch at one end, possibly a read error. The rearrangement joins TRBV2 to TRBJ2-1, with D possibly being TRBD1 (6 bases). CDR3 size: 12 residues. Germline CDR1 and CDR2: SNHLY and FYNNEI. CDR3 in amino acids: CASSQGYNGQFF. DNA of the CDR3: TGTGCCAGCTCACAGGGCTACAATGGGCAGTTCTTC.

This clone was detected only a few times. The chain recombines TRBV7-2 with TRBJ1-1; D gene uncertain. Germline-derived CDR1 and CDR2 are SGHTA and FQGNSA. The germline V and J ends were trimmed by 8 bases and 7 bases, with 8 bases remaining between them. This CDR3 is built from 10 residues. CDR3 protein: CASGRIEAFF. In nucleotides, the CDR3 is TGTGCCAGCGGCCGGATTGAAGCTTTCTTT.

The rearrangement uses TRBV5-5 and TRBJ2-7, with D perhaps being TRBD1 or TRBD2 (5 bases each). The germline CDR1 and CDR2 sequences are SGHKS and YYEKEE (reference sequence). The V gene lost 2 bases and the J gene lost 2 bases, with 20 bases spanning the gap. This CDR3 comprises 17 residues. DNA of the CDR3: TGTGCCAGCAGCTTCAGGGAAATGGCGGGTGGGACCTACGAGCAGTACTTC. Translation gives CASSFREMAGGTYEQYF.

The chain is built from TRBV19 and TRBJ1-1; 12 nucleotides agree with TRBD1. Germline CDR1 and CDR2: LNHDA and SQIVND (reference sequence). The CDR3 runs to 16 residues. The ends lost 5 bases at V and 8 bases at J; junction bases unmatched: 12. CDR3 sequence (DNA): TGTGCCAGTAGTTCCCTTCCCGGGACAGGGGGCCCAGAAGCTTTCTTT. This encodes CASSSLPGTGGPEAFF. The entire variable domain, with the rest obtained from reference TRBV19 and TRBJ1-1, is as follows: DGGITQSPKYLFRKEGQNVTLSCEQNLNHDAMYWYRQDPGQGLRLIYYSQIVNDFQKGDIAEGYSVSREKKESFPLTVTSAQKNPTAFYLCASSSLPGTGGPEAFFGQGTRLTVV.

The chain has TRBV10-3 and TRBJ1-2; no definite D call. Germline assignment: CDR1 ENHRY and CDR2 SYGVKD. The CDR3 runs to 13 residues. With 8 bases removed from V and 4 bases from J, the gap between germline ends came to 14 bases. For the CDR3, the DNA is TGTGCCATCGGCCCAGGTGAGGGCTATGGCTACACCTTC. It yields the protein CAIGPGEGYGYTF.

This chain uses TRBV10-3 with TRBJ2-7; 12 bases match TRBD2. Germline CDR1 is ENHRY and CDR2 is SYGVKD. Trimming took 6 bases from V and 2 from J; bases not matched to a gene: 5. The CDR3 spans 15 residues. CDR3 DNA sequence: TGTGCCATCAGCTCCGGACTAGCGGGGACCTACGAGCAGTACTTC. It translates to CAISSGLAGTYEQYF.

V and J are TRBV5-1 and TRBJ1-1; 9 bases map to TRBD1. Germline CDR1 SGHRS, CDR2 YFSETQ. Trimming at V came to 3 bases and at J to 4 bases, leaving 4 bases not matched to a gene. The CDR3 contains 14 residues. The CDR3 reads CASSSTGGGTEAFF. CDR3 bases: TGCGCCAGCAGCTCGACAGGGGGTGGCACTGAAGCTTTCTTT.